Below, 7 T cell receptor beta chains from the same sample are listed, as sequenced in a study of HIV-infected children after antiretroviral therapy interruption (dated by TCRdb to the late 2010s). The treatment or condition label here, explained by the study, means: PENTA 11 planned treatment interruption arm or continuous ART arm. Receptors were amplified or captured by 3' RACE. Sequenced using an Illumina MiSeq. TCR libraries were constructed from RNA with a 3' RACE protocol that used unique molecular identifiers to correct for PCR amplification bias. TCRdb trimmed the raw reads at Q25, called clones with MiXCR and kept productive beta chains. Identical CDR3 proteins give one entry, which carries the most common genes and DNA. The sample table shows roughly 46,000 distinct CDR3 sequences, and 4.3% are seen once. Clones ranked in the top ten supply about 0.7% of the sample. Material: CD45RA+ CD4+ T cells from PBMCs, pooled from several time points, obtained from a donor given antiretroviral therapy, either interrupted or continuous. Interpreted using the paper, the cell subset or site label stands for: naive CD4+ CD45RA+ CD45RO- T cells. The receptors here all came from a pool of human donors with HIV.

There are many counts of this clonotype. The rearrangement links TRBV10-3 to TRBJ2-7; D ambiguous. The CDR3 loop spans 14 amino acids. Germline V gives CDR1 ENHRY, CDR2 SYGVKD. Trimming left V 11 bases short and J 0 bases short, with 17 bases between. This CDR3 is CALSDGSSSYEQYF. The CDR3, as DNA: TGTGCCCTGTCAGACGGCAGTAGCTCCTACGAGCAGTACTTC.

The chain recombines TRBV6-2 or TRBV6-3 with TRBJ1-3; D not certain. CDR3 length: 14 residues. Germline CDR1 reads MNHEY; CDR2 reads SVGEGT. Trimming left V 7 bases short and J 0 bases short, with 10 bases between. The CDR3: CASTPRSSGNTIYF. The DNA of the CDR3 is TGTGCCAGCACCCCCCGTAGCTCTGGAAACACCATATATTTT.

Turning to this clonotype: One end of the junction is discordant with germline, which a read error may explain. This rearrangement joins TRBV11-3 to TRBJ2-1; D is possibly TRBD1 or TRBD2 (6 bases each). The CDR3 totals 12 residues. Looked up from germline, CDR1 is SGHNT and CDR2 is YENEEA. CDR3 coding DNA: TGTGCCAGCAGCTTATTTGGGGGGCCCCCTCTCTTC. Protein product: CASSLFGGPPLF.

This clonotype came up many times. This rearrangement joins TRBV29-1 to TRBJ2-1; D perhaps matches TRBD2 (5 bases). Germline loops: CDR1 SQVTM, CDR2 ANQGSEA. The CDR3 is 10 amino acids. V was pared by 3 bases and J by 13 bases, with 10 bases between. CDR3 amino acids: CSVDAGGQFF. CDR3 sequence (DNA): TGCAGCGTTGATGCCGGAGGTCAGTTCTTC.

This clonotype was recorded many times. The V and J genes are TRBV2 and TRBJ2-1, with a tentative D call TRBD1 (5 bases). The CDR3 is made up of 15 amino acids. V was clipped by 7 bases and J by 6 bases, with 19 bases between them. The germline gives CDR1 SNHLY, CDR2 FYNNEI. The CDR3 coding sequence is TGTGCCAGCACCCCGTTGGGGCAGTTTCTCAATGAGCAGTTCTTC. This gives the protein CASTPLGQFLNEQFF.

This clonotype showed up many times. V gene TRBV19 combines with J gene TRBJ1-5, with D tentatively TRBD1 (5 bases). The germline V gene encodes CDR1 LNHDA and CDR2 SQIVND (reference sequence). Trimming removed 5 bases at V and 7 bases at J, with 9 bases between. CDR3 length: 12 residues. CDR3 loop: CASSPRQQPQHF. The CDR3 bases are TGTGCCAGTAGTCCTCGACAGCAGCCCCAGCATTTT. Full variable domain (outside the CDR3, taken from reference TRBV19 and TRBJ1-5): DGGITQSPKYLFRKEGQNVTLSCEQNLNHDAMYWYRQDPGQGLRLIYYSQIVNDFQKGDIAEGYSVSREKKESFPLTVTSAQKNPTAFYLCASSPRQQPQHFGDGTRLSIL.

As to this clonotype: This may stem from a read error, because a much larger clone lies one nucleotide away. The chain joins TRBV20-1 to TRBJ2-1; D is uncertain. The CDR3 has 12 residues. The germline gives CDR1 DFQATT, CDR2 SNEGSKA (reference sequence). The CDR3 reads CGARITYNEQFF. The CDR3 bases are TGCGGTGCTAGAATCACCTACAATGAGCAGTTCTTC.